This TCR beta chain was captured by sequencing in a study of brain T cells in children with intractable seizures. Notes on the study in general: Pre- and post-surgery blood differed in depth, so pre-surgery absences may be undersampling.

As concerns this clone: Antigen unknown.

CDR1 and CDR2 from the germline V gene are SGHRS and YFSETQ. CDR3 size: 14 residues. The germline V and J ends were trimmed by 1 base and 3 bases, with 7 bases remaining between them. The repertoire was sequenced with immunoSEQ multiplex PCR; TCRdb's copy has only in-frame clones and lacks some. The table shows roughly 80,000 clones, with 93% occurring only once. The receptor's source is a boy younger than two with tuberous sclerosis and intractable seizures. The material was peripheral blood, obtained at surgery. The chain recombines TRBV5-1 with TRBJ1-4, with D unresolved. For the CDR3, the DNA is TGCGCCAGCAGCTTGACGGGGTCTAATGAAAAACTGTTTTTT. Protein: CASSLTGSNEKLFF.